The rows below give T cell receptor beta chains drawn from one sample of a study of beta chain features in type 1 diabetes. Using immunoSEQ multiplex PCR, the repertoire was profiled, and TCRdb retains in-frame clones only, with some absent. The top ten hold approximately 0.022% of the sample, which has hundreds of thousands of clones, 13% seen once. The specimen sequenced was naive CD4+ T cells from blood. The receptors come from a man aged 18 to 30 with type 1 diabetes. Each CDR3 is given with its conserved first and last residue. D genes are given only for firm matches. Some rows mark clone size as missing; the rest say once, few, many or name a class of expanded clone.

d_gene	abundance	v_gene	j_gene	CDR3nt	CDR3aa
.	few	TRBV10-3	TRBJ1-2	TGTGCCATCAGTGAGTCCGGGGGTGGCTATGGCTACACCTTC	CAISESGGGYGYTF
.	.	TRBV28	TRBJ2-7	TGTGCCAGCAGCTTAAAGGACGAGCAGTACTTC	CASSLKDEQYF
.	few	TRBV10-2	TRBJ1-2	TGCGCCAGCAGTGAGACAGGGAGCGGCTACACCTTC	CASSETGSGYTF
.	few	TRBV18	TRBJ1-1	TGTGCCAGCTCGGCCTGGGACATACAGAACACTGAAGCTTTCTTT	CASSAWDIQNTEAFF
TRBD1	.	TRBV30	TRBJ2-1	TGTGCCTGGACCATTACGATTGGACAGGGTCGGTTCTTC	CAWTITIGQGRFF
.	.	TRBV2	TRBJ2-1	TGTGCCAGCTCTGGACTTCTAGGCTCCTACAATGAGCAGTTCTTC	CASSGLLGSYNEQFF
.	few	TRBV30	TRBJ1-2	TGTGCCTGGAGCCCCGGGGGGGCGGCCTATGGCTACACCTTC	CAWSPGGAAYGYTF
TRBD1	.	TRBV30	TRBJ1-4	TGTGCCTGGAACCCCGGGGGGGGGACAGGGGGAGAAAAACTGTTTTTT	CAWNPGGGTGGEKLFF
.	few	TRBV5-1	TRBJ1-1	TGCGCCAGCAGCTTGGCCGGGGACCCGAACACTGAAGCTTTCTTT	CASSLAGDPNTEAFF
.	.	TRBV21-1	TRBJ1-5	TGTGCCAGCAGAATCGGGTTTAGCAATCAGCCCCAGCATTTT	CASRIGFSNQPQHF
TRBD1	.	TRBV27	TRBJ1-2	TGTGCCAGCAGTTACAGACAGGGGCCCTGGGGCTACACCTTC	CASSYRQGPWGYTF
.	.	TRBV30	TRBJ1-6	TGTGCCTGGAGTCGCGGTGGGTTACCCCTCCACTTT	CAWSRGGLPLHF
.	few	TRBV5-1	TRBJ2-1	TGCGCCAGCAGCTTGCAGGGAAACGGTTACAATGAGCAGTTCTTC	CASSLQGNGYNEQFF
TRBD1	few	TRBV4-1	TRBJ1-1	TGCGCCAGCAGCCAAGGAGGGGGCAGGATGAACACTGAAGCTTTCTTT	CASSQGGGRMNTEAFF
.	.	TRBV28	TRBJ2-4	TGTGCCAGCAGTCGGGGCCAGTTACTAGCCAAAAACATTCAGTACTTC	CASSRGQLLAKNIQYF
.	.	TRBV30	TRBJ2-3	TGTGCCTGGAGTGTAGCGGGCATAAGCACAGATACGCAGTATTTT	CAWSVAGISTDTQYF
TRBD1	.	TRBV6-5	TRBJ2-7	TGTGCCAGCAGGGACAGGGGGCCGAACCTTTACGAGCAGTACTTC	CASRDRGPNLYEQYF
.	few	TRBV29-1	TRBJ2-5	TGCAGCGTTGAAGTAGGCAGAAGGGAGACCCAGTACTTC	CSVEVGRRETQYF
.	few	TRBV30	TRBJ1-3	TGTGCCTGGAGTGTATCAGGGGCCCCTGGAAACACCATATATTTT	CAWSVSGAPGNTIYF
.	few	TRBV4-2	TRBJ2-1	TGTGCCAGCAGCCAAGAGTCGCAGGGGCCTCGCGGTGAGCAGTTCTTC	CASSQESQGPRGEQFF
TRBD2	few	TRBV30	TRBJ2-1	TGTGCCTGGAGTGAGCGGGGCCTGTACAATGAGCAGTTCTTC	CAWSERGLYNEQFF
.	.	TRBV7-9	TRBJ2-5	TGTGCCAGCAGCCGCGGGAAGAAGACAGAAGAGACCCAGTACTTC	CASSRGKKTEETQYF
TRBD2	.	TRBV25-1	TRBJ2-1	TGTGCCAGCAGCGAAGCGGGGGCCTACAATGAGCAGTTCTTC	CASSEAGAYNEQFF
TRBD1	.	TRBV4-2	TRBJ2-7	TGTGCCAGCAGCCAAGTCGGGACAGGGGGGAGCTCCTACGAGCAGTACTTC	CASSQVGTGGSSYEQYF
TRBD1	few	TRBV14	TRBJ1-1	TGTGCCAGCAGCCCCGGGACAGGCCTCATGAACACTGAAGCTTTCTTT	CASSPGTGLMNTEAFF
.	.	TRBV11-3	TRBJ2-1	TGTGCCAGCAGCTTCGGTCCCTTTAACGAGCAGTTCTTC	CASSFGPFNEQFF